The next 18 T cell receptor beta chains were all read from a single sample in a study of regulatory T cells in long-lasting Graves disease. Researchers made TCR beta libraries by using iRepertoire HTBI primers and running Arm-PCR on CDR3 regions. TCRdb used MiXCR to reprocess the multiplex PCR reads, holding one entry per CDR3 protein. The sample includes under 500,000 distinct CDR3 sequences, less than 20% of them seen just once. The time point here: newly diagnosed GD, antithyroid drugs for less than 3 months. From RNA extracted from PBMCs, the TCR library was made. Another study also made use of these data, one on T cells in Graves' hyperthyroidism and ophthalmopathy.

Sequencing was performed on peripheral blood mononuclear cells (PBMCs), taken at new diagnosis, from a patient treated with antithyroid drugs. These receptors were collected from a woman under 40 with Graves disease.

This clonotype was recorded many times. The chain is built from TRBV6-2 or TRBV6-3 and TRBJ2-7; the match to TRBD2 covers 12 bases. This CDR3 comprises 14 residues. Per the germline V gene, CDR1 is MNHEY and CDR2 is SVGEGT. The J segment lost 5 bases and the V segment lost 4 bases, leaving 3 bases of the junction unmatched. CDR3 amino acids: CASSSSGRVHEQYF. CDR3 DNA sequence: TGTGCCAGCAGTTCTAGCGGGAGGGTCCACGAGCAGTACTTC.

This clonotype was found many times. The chain joins TRBV30 to TRBJ1-2; D remains unclear. CDR3 length: 11 residues. Trimming took 1 base from V and 3 from J, leaving 3 bases between them. Germline assignment: CDR1 GTSNPN and CDR2 SVGIG (reference sequence). CDR3 DNA: TGTGCCTGGAGTGACTACTATGGCTACACCTTC. Its protein product is CAWSDYYGYTF.

The sample holds many counts of this clonotype. CDR3 residues: CASSQLPGDDEKLFF. As DNA, the CDR3 is TGTGCCAGCAGCCAATTGCCAGGAGACGATGAAAAACTGTTTTTT. This sequence joins TRBV3-1 and TRBJ1-4, with unresolved D. Germline CDR1 and CDR2: LGHDT and YNNKEL (reference sequence). This CDR3 has 15 amino acids. Trimming took off 2 bases at V and 6 bases at J, with 13 bases between the two ends.

This clonotype was counted ten times or more. The genes are TRBV20-1 and TRBJ2-1, with D tentatively TRBD2 (5 bases). This CDR3 is built from 16 residues. Germline lookup yields CDR1 DFQATT and CDR2 SNEGSKA (reference sequence). The V end lost 8 bases, the J end lost 3 bases, and 23 bases lay between the germline ends. The DNA of the CDR3 is TGCAGTACCCTCTCTACTCTCGGGAACCACTACAATGAGCAGTTCTTC. Protein: CSTLSTLGNHYNEQFF.

This clonotype showed up many times. This chain connects TRBV15 to TRBJ2-3; tentative D call: TRBD2 (5 bases). Trimming removed 0 bases from V and 6 bases from J, with 7 bases in between. CDR3 length: 13 residues. Germline V gives CDR1 LNHNV, CDR2 YYDKDF (reference sequence). The CDR3 DNA follows: TGTGCCACCAGCAGAGATCGCGGGGATACGCAGTATTTT. Translated: CATSRDRGDTQYF.

The table lists this clonotype with many counts. The chain carries TRBV18 and TRBJ2-7; D is perhaps TRBD1 or TRBD2 (7 bases each). The CDR3 totals 15 residues. Germline CDR1 is KGHSH and CDR2 is LQKENI. V lost 3 bases and J 0 bases, leaving 12 bases between the germline ends. The CDR3 is CASSPERDSSYEQYF. CDR3 sequence (DNA): TGTGCCAGCTCACCTGAGCGGGACAGCTCCTACGAGCAGTACTTC.

This clonotype was counted many times. The V call is TRBV18, the J call TRBJ1-1; 11 positions agree with TRBD1. Trimming took 4 bases from V and 6 from J; bases not matched to a gene: 7. This CDR3 is 15 amino acids long. Germline V gives CDR1 KGHSH, CDR2 LQKENI. The CDR3 region is CASSLFRDRGSEAFF. The CDR3 nucleotides are TGTGCCAGCTCACTATTCCGGGACAGGGGGTCTGAAGCTTTCTTT.

The V gene is TRBV28, the J gene TRBJ2-1; 11 nucleotides match TRBD2. The CDR3 is 16 residues long. V shed 3 bases, J shed 5 bases, and the junction held 6 bases outside the gene matches. From germline, CDR1 is MDHEN and CDR2 SYDVKM. Here the CDR3 reads CASSLAGTSGNNEQFF. The CDR3 region has the DNA TGTGCCAGCAGTTTGGCGGGGACTAGCGGTAACAATGAGCAGTTCTTC.

This clonotype has ten or more counts. This chain connects TRBV27 to TRBJ2-2, with 7 bases that match TRBD1. The CDR3 contains 15 residues. Germline CDR1 and CDR2: MNHEY and SMNVEV (reference sequence). V shed 4 bases and J 3 bases; nucleotides not matched to a gene: 5. CDR3 loop: CASSSLTGYTGELFF. CDR3 in DNA: TGTGCCAGCAGTTCTCTGACAGGGTACACCGGGGAGCTGTTTTTT.

This clonotype appeared a few times. The rearrangement links TRBV7-2 to TRBJ2-5, with a possible D match to TRBD1 (5 bases). Trimming removed 9 bases from V and 4 bases from J, with 18 bases in between. The CDR3 is made up of 14 amino acids. The germline V gene encodes CDR1 SGHTA and CDR2 FQGNSA. CDR3 DNA sequence: TGTGCCAGTAGTGAAAAGGGGCTTTTAGAGACCCAGTACTTC. It specifies CASSEKGLLETQYF.

There are a few counts of this clonotype. The J gene is TRBJ1-1, the V gene TRBV2, with D possibly matching TRBD1 (5 bases). V was cut by 7 bases and J by 7 bases, with 13 bases left in between. CDR3 length equals 12 residues. Germline-derived CDR1 and CDR2 are SNHLY and FYNNEI. Written as DNA, the CDR3 is TGTGCCAGCACCGGCAGGGAGCTTGAAGCTTTCTTT. Translating it yields CASTGRELEAFF.

This clonotype was counted at least ten times. The chain uses TRBV2 and TRBJ1-4; 9 bases agree with TRBD1. Unmatched junction bases numbered 5, after V lost 7 bases and J lost 8 bases. CDR1 is SNHLY and CDR2 is FYNNEI in the germline V gene. The CDR3 has 13 amino acids. The CDR3 region has the DNA TGTGCCAGCAAGAGGACAGGGGACGAAAAACTGTTTTTT. Amino acids: CASKRTGDEKLFF.

This clonotype was counted ten times or more. J is TRBJ1-1 and V is TRBV6-1; TRBD1 is a possible D gene (5 bases). Germline loops: CDR1 MNHNS, CDR2 SASEGT. This CDR3 contains 15 residues. With 4 bases removed from V and 4 bases from J, the gap between germline ends came to 16 bases. The DNA for the CDR3 is TGTGCCAGCAGTGCCGGGGGAGGGTTTGGCACTGAAGCTTTCTTT. Encoded protein: CASSAGGGFGTEAFF.

This clonotype appeared many times. The chain is built from TRBV11-2 and TRBJ2-4; 9 bases agree with TRBD1. With V trimmed by 5 bases and J by 4 bases, 6 bases remained unmatched. CDR1 SGHAT and CDR2 FQNNGV come from the germline V gene. CDR3 length: 15 residues. CDR3 protein: CASSPQGAPKNIQYF. The CDR3, as DNA: TGTGCCAGCAGCCCACAGGGGGCGCCGAAAAACATTCAGTACTTC.

This clonotype was seen only a few times. V usage is TRBV28 and J usage is TRBJ1-2; D possibly corresponds to TRBD1 (5 bases). CDR3 size: 14 residues. Trimming removed 2 bases at V and 4 bases at J, with 11 bases between. Germline V gene sequence: CDR1 MDHEN, CDR2 SYDVKM. For the CDR3, the DNA is TGTGCCAGCAGTTTAGATTCAGGGATCTATGGCTACACCTTC. Its protein product is CASSLDSGIYGYTF.

This clonotype was recorded only once. CDR3 in DNA: TGTGCCAGCAGTTTATCAGGACTAGCGGGAGGGGGCATTGAGCAGTTCTTC. Its protein is CASSLSGLAGGGIEQFF. This chain joins TRBV27 and TRBJ2-1; 15 bases match TRBD2. The CDR3 length is 17 residues. The germline V gene has CDR1 MNHEY and CDR2 SMNVEV (reference sequence). V was pared by 0 bases and J by 9 bases, with 6 bases of the junction left unmatched.

This clonotype was picked up many times. The chain combines TRBV12-3 or TRBV12-4 with TRBJ1-2; D perhaps matches TRBD1 (6 bases). V shed 5 bases and J shed 2 bases, with 12 bases lying between them. The CDR3 totals 14 residues. The CDR3 DNA is TGTGCCAGCAGTCCCGGACAGTTCAACTATGGCTACACCTTC. This sequence encodes CASSPGQFNYGYTF.

This clonotype was observed at least ten times. This chain uses TRBV9 with TRBJ2-7; D may be TRBD1 (6 bases). Trimming cost V 3 bases and J 3 bases, with 13 bases left between them. The CDR3 is 14 residues long. Germline CDR1 SGDLS, CDR2 YYNGEE. This CDR3 reads CASSESGVGYEQYF. The CDR3 DNA follows: TGTGCCAGCAGCGAGTCAGGGGTAGGCTACGAGCAGTACTTC.